These 32 T cell receptor beta chains were all obtained from the same sample, sequenced in a study of identical twins. MiXCR, run by TCRdb on the 5' RACE reads, gives a single entry per CDR3 protein. The profile covers 690,000 or so distinct CDR3 sequences, with around 8.3% appearing a single time and around 0.98% taken by the ten largest. The data also belong to a second study, concerning yellow fever vaccine responses in identical twins.

The sequenced sample consisted of PBMCs. Source of these receptors: a woman between 18 and 29 years old in good health.

The chain is built from TRBV5-1 and TRBJ2-5; TRBD1 agrees at 8 bases. Germline V gives CDR1 SGHRS, CDR2 YFSETQ. V was clipped by 4 bases and J by 0 bases; unmatched bases: 2. The CDR3 spans 14 residues. CDR3 protein: CASSTDRDQETQYF. The CDR3 coding sequence is TGCGCCAGCAGCACGGACAGGGACCAAGAGACCCAGTACTTC.

The chain recombines TRBV7-8 with TRBJ2-7; 7 positions agree with TRBD1. Germline CDR1 is SGHVS and CDR2 is FQNEAQ. This CDR3 comprises 14 residues. The J segment lost 8 bases and the V segment lost 5 bases, leaving 12 bases of the junction unmatched. The CDR3 is CASSQRQGRLQQYF. In DNA, the CDR3 is TGTGCCAGCAGCCAACGACAGGGTCGGTTGCAGCAGTACTTC.

This clonotype has just a few counts. The chain carries TRBV10-3 and TRBJ2-1; the match to TRBD2 covers 9 bases. Germline CDR1 and CDR2: ENHRY and SYGVKD. V shed 3 bases and J 7 bases; nucleotides not matched to a gene: 7. This CDR3 has 15 amino acids. CDR3 in DNA: TGTGCCATCAGTGAAGGGCTAGCGGGAAAAAATGAGCAGTTCTTC. Protein sequence: CAISEGLAGKNEQFF.

This clonotype was detected only a few times. The chain joins TRBV4-3 to TRBJ1-2; D is unclear. The CDR3 extends over 15 amino acids. The germline V gene has CDR1 LGHNA and CDR2 YSLEER. The V end lost 0 bases, the J end lost 4 bases, and 12 bases lay between the germline ends. CDR3: CASSQELVGGYGYTF. CDR3 nucleotides: TGCGCCAGCAGCCAAGAGCTTGTGGGCGGCTATGGCTACACCTTC.

V usage is TRBV28 and J usage is TRBJ1-1, with a possible D match to TRBD1 (5 bases). V lost 5 bases to trimming and J lost 7 bases, with 17 bases between them. CDR3 length: 14 amino acids. CDR1 and CDR2 from the germline V gene are MDHEN and SYDVKM. The CDR3 nucleotides read TGTGCCAGCAGTCCCCCGGCAGGGAAACTTGAAGCTTTCTTT. It is translated as CASSPPAGKLEAFF.

V is TRBV9 and J is TRBJ2-7, with 7 bases that match TRBD1. This CDR3 spans 14 amino acids. The germline V gene encodes CDR1 SGDLS and CDR2 YYNGEE. Trimming cost V 3 bases and J 3 bases; bases outside gene matches: 6. The CDR3: CASSAGTEIYEQYF. The CDR3 DNA follows: TGTGCCAGCAGCGCCGGGACAGAGATCTACGAGCAGTACTTC.

In this sample, this clonotype turned up many times. The CDR3 region has the DNA TGCAGTGCTAGAGATGTCGGGACTCCCAGGGAGACCCAGTACTTC. Its protein product is CSARDVGTPRETQYF. The chain links TRBV20-1 to TRBJ2-5, with D possibly TRBD2 on 6 matching bases. Looked up from germline, CDR1 is DFQATT and CDR2 is SNEGSKA (reference sequence). Deletions cut 0 bases from V and 5 bases from J, with 16 bases between. This CDR3 comprises 15 residues.

This clonotype was counted at least ten times. The chain combines TRBV5-1 with TRBJ2-7; D possibly corresponds to TRBD2 (5 bases). The CDR3 extends over 14 amino acids. Germline CDR1 and CDR2: SGHRS and YFSETQ. V dropped 3 bases and J dropped 2 bases, with 12 bases sitting between them. CDR3 in amino acids: CASSWKDGAYEQYF. CDR3 sequence (DNA): TGCGCCAGCAGCTGGAAGGACGGGGCCTACGAGCAGTACTTC.

This clonotype was seen at least ten times. This chain joins TRBV6-1 and TRBJ1-2; TRBD1 agrees at 11 bases. Germline assignment: CDR1 MNHNS and CDR2 SASEGT. J was trimmed by 8 bases and V by 6 bases; bases with no gene match: 8. This CDR3 contains 14 residues. The CDR3 protein is CASSDGQGARGYTF. The CDR3 DNA follows: TGTGCCAGCAGCGATGGACAGGGGGCACGAGGCTACACCTTC.

The rearrangement uses TRBV13 and TRBJ2-6; TRBD1 matches at 8 bases. Germline-derived CDR1 and CDR2 are PRHDT and FYEKMQ (reference sequence). The junction had 8 bases not matched to a gene; V was cut back by 1 base and J by 0 bases. CDR3 size: 19 residues. CDR3 residues: CASSLAPGQEDSGANVLTF. In nucleotides, the CDR3 is TGTGCCAGCAGCTTAGCCCCGGGACAGGAAGACTCTGGGGCCAACGTCCTGACTTTC.

This clonotype was seen more than once but under ten times. This chain uses TRBV4-3 with TRBJ2-1, with 10 nucleotides matching TRBD2. This CDR3 contains 16 residues. CDR1 is LGHNA, CDR2 YSLEER, per germline. V gave up 0 bases and J gave up 3 bases; unmatched junction bases: 2. As DNA, the CDR3 is TGCGCCAGCAGCCAAGATACTAGCGGGATCTACAATGAGCAGTTCTTC. Encoded protein: CASSQDTSGIYNEQFF.

V usage is TRBV27 and J usage is TRBJ1-5; TRBD1 matches 7 bases. The J segment lost 6 bases and the V segment lost 8 bases, leaving 13 bases of the junction unmatched. There are 15 residues in the CDR3. Germline lookup yields CDR1 MNHEY and CDR2 SMNVEV (reference sequence). The CDR3 DNA sequence: TGTGCCAGCGGACCAGGCCAAGGGGGCATTCAGCCCCAGCATTTT. The encoded protein is CASGPGQGGIQPQHF.

J is TRBJ2-1 and V is TRBV6-2 or TRBV6-3; 9 bases align to TRBD1. Germline V lookup: CDR1 MNHEY, CDR2 SVGEGT. This CDR3 has 14 amino acids. V was pared by 6 bases and J by 6 bases, with 6 bases of the junction left unmatched. The CDR3, as DNA: TGTGCCAGCAGCAGGGGACAGGGAAGCAATGAGCAGTTCTTC. It yields the protein CASSRGQGSNEQFF.

This clonotype turned up a few times. V usage is TRBV7-2 and J usage is TRBJ2-1, with 10 bases lining up with TRBD2. From germline, CDR1 is SGHTA and CDR2 FQGNSA. After removal of 1 base from V and 6 bases from J, the junction contained 3 bases not matched to a gene. This CDR3 is 15 amino acids long. In DNA form, the CDR3 reads TGTGCCAGCAGCTTAGACCCTAGCGGGAGCAATGAGCAGTTCTTC. It specifies CASSLDPSGSNEQFF. The full variable domain, its missing parts supplied by reference TRBV7-2 and TRBJ2-1, is GAGVSQSPSNKVTEKGKDVELRCDPISGHTALYWYRQSLGQGLEFLIYFQGNSAPDKSGLPSDRFSAERTGGSVSTLTIQRTQQEDSAVYLCASSLDPSGSNEQFFGPGTRLTVL.

The chain carries TRBV20-1 and TRBJ2-2; 7 nucleotides agree with TRBD1. V lost 3 bases to trimming and J lost 2 bases; unmatched junction nucleotides: 9. From germline, CDR1 is DFQATT and CDR2 SNEGSKA (reference sequence). The CDR3 totals 16 residues. The CDR3 sequence: CSARRAGGPNTGELFF. In DNA, the CDR3 is TGCAGTGCTAGGAGGGCAGGGGGTCCCAACACCGGGGAGCTGTTTTTT.

The V and J genes are TRBV7-2 and TRBJ2-1, with a weak D call TRBD1 (6 bases). Trimming stripped 5 bases from V and 8 bases from J, with 13 bases between. Germline V lookup: CDR1 SGHTA, CDR2 FQGNSA. The CDR3 consists of 13 residues. The CDR3 reads CASSKRPGDEQFF. The CDR3 coding sequence is TGTGCCAGCAGCAAGCGACCAGGGGATGAGCAGTTCTTC. The complete variable domain, with remaining parts taken from reference TRBV7-2 and TRBJ2-1, reads GAGVSQSPSNKVTEKGKDVELRCDPISGHTALYWYRQSLGQGLEFLIYFQGNSAPDKSGLPSDRFSAERTGGSVSTLTIQRTQQEDSAVYLCASSKRPGDEQFFGPGTRLTVL.

This clonotype appeared a few times. CDR3 coding DNA: TGCAGTGCTTGGACAGGGGGCGCGGGTGCGGAGACCCAGTACTTC. Its protein is CSAWTGGAGAETQYF. V usage is TRBV20-1 and J usage is TRBJ2-5, with 11 bases aligning to TRBD1. Germline V gene lookup returns CDR1 DFQATT and CDR2 SNEGSKA (reference sequence). The V segment lost 5 bases and the J segment 5 bases; nucleotides outside the gene matches: 10. The CDR3 is made up of 15 amino acids.

The gene calls are TRBV5-1 and TRBJ2-3; 9 positions agree with TRBD2. Losses at the gene ends were 0 bases for V and 2 bases for J; bases not matched to a gene: 4. Germline lookup yields CDR1 SGHRS and CDR2 YFSETQ. This CDR3 is 16 amino acids long. In DNA, the CDR3 is TGCGCCAGCAGCTTGGAAGCGGGGGGCAACACAGATACGCAGTATTTT. It specifies CASSLEAGGNTDTQYF.

The chain uses TRBV12-3 or TRBV12-4 and TRBJ2-7, with D perhaps TRBD1 (5 bases). V was clipped by 5 bases and J by 3 bases, with 14 bases between them. The CDR3 has 14 amino acids. The CDR3 DNA is TGTGCCAGCAGTCCTACGACAGCCCTCTACGAGCAGTACTTC. Translating it yields CASSPTTALYEQYF.

This sequence joins TRBV5-1 and TRBJ2-7, with D possibly being TRBD1 or TRBD2 (6 bases each). Trimming stripped 1 base from V and 7 bases from J, with 15 bases between. This CDR3 is 14 amino acids long. Germline V gene data show CDR1 as SGHRS and CDR2 as YFSETQ. CDR3 sequence: CASSLWGAPWEQYF. The CDR3 DNA reads TGCGCCAGCAGCTTGTGGGGGGCCCCTTGGGAGCAGTACTTC.

In its sample, this clonotype was seen many times. The rearrangement joins TRBV12-3 or TRBV12-4 to TRBJ2-1; possibly TRBD1 for D (6 bases). The CDR3 contains 15 residues. V lost 6 bases, J lost 4 bases, and 16 bases lay in between. CDR3 sequence (DNA): TGTGCCAGCAGGGACGATAACAGGGAGTACAATGAGCAGTTCTTC. As protein: CASRDDNREYNEQFF.

This clonotype showed up just a few times. The V and J genes are TRBV20-1 and TRBJ2-1; 13 bases line up with TRBD2. Trimming at V came to 8 bases and at J to 7 bases, leaving 11 bases not matched to a gene. Germline loops: CDR1 DFQATT, CDR2 SNEGSKA (reference sequence). The CDR3 extends over 15 amino acids. CDR3 coding DNA: TGCAGTACCAGATCAGGGACTAGCGGGATGAATGAGCAGTTCTTC. Translating gives CSTRSGTSGMNEQFF.

On this clonotype: With a much larger clone just one base away, this may be a read error. The rearrangement uses TRBV6-5 and TRBJ2-1; D might be TRBD1 (6 bases). The germline CDR1 and CDR2 sequences are MNHEY and SVGAGI. There are 14 residues in the CDR3. CDR3 sequence reads: CASSYTGHYNGQFF. CDR3 nucleotides: TGTGCCAGCAGTTACACGGGACATTACAATGGGCAGTTCTTC.

This clonotype turned up a few times. The J gene is TRBJ1-1, the V gene TRBV20-1; 7 nucleotides match TRBD1. The CDR3 totals 15 residues. Unmatched junction bases numbered 9, after V lost 3 bases and J lost 2 bases. CDR1 and CDR2 from the germline V gene are DFQATT and SNEGSKA (reference sequence). CDR3 loop: CSARPGQALNTEAFF. Here the CDR3 DNA reads TGCAGTGCTAGGCCCGGACAGGCCTTAAACACTGAAGCTTTCTTT.

This clonotype was detected many times. The chain is built from TRBV6-2 or TRBV6-3 and TRBJ2-3, with D perhaps matching TRBD1 or TRBD2 (6 bases each). Trimming stripped 8 bases from V and 1 base from J, with 19 bases between. The CDR3 is made up of 16 amino acids. Per germline, CDR1 MNHEY and CDR2 SVGEGT. CDR3 protein: CASARRGGLGTDTQYF. CDR3 coding DNA: TGTGCCAGCGCCCGCAGGGGAGGCCTCGGCACAGATACGCAGTATTTT.

This clonotype was found many times. CDR3 in amino acids: CASERQGNYNEQFF. Here the CDR3 DNA reads TGTGCCAGCGAAAGACAGGGGAATTACAATGAGCAGTTCTTC. The rearrangement joins TRBV21-1 to TRBJ2-1; the D call TRBD1 from the table was never checked on the DNA. TRBV21-1 is a documented pseudogene. This CDR3 region has 14 residues.

This clonotype occurred many times. CDR3: CASSIAGGGETQYF. For the CDR3, the DNA is TGTGCCAGCAGCATAGCGGGAGGTGGGGAGACCCAGTACTTC. This sequence joins TRBV12-3 or TRBV12-4 and TRBJ2-5, with 10 positions matching TRBD2. This CDR3 contains 14 residues. V lost 6 bases to trimming and J lost 5 bases; unmatched junction nucleotides: 6.

A remark on this clonotype: One end of the junction fails to match germline, which may point to a read error. Here the CDR3 reads CASSARLGQGKRSNQPQHF. The DNA of the CDR3 is TGTGCTAGCAGCGCGAGATTGGGACAGGGTAAAAGATCCAATCAGCCCCAGCATTTT. The chain recombines TRBV7-7 with TRBJ1-5; the match to TRBD1 covers 9 bases. This CDR3 contains 19 residues. Germline V gives CDR1 SSHAT, CDR2 FNYEAQ (reference sequence).

This clonotype has a handful of counts. V gene TRBV2 combines with J gene TRBJ1-1; 7 positions agree with TRBD1. CDR1 is SNHLY and CDR2 is FYNNEI in the germline V gene. V gave up 6 bases and J gave up 11 bases; unmatched junction bases: 12. This CDR3 spans 13 amino acids. CDR3 in amino acids: CASRDYRGIYAFF. The DNA of the CDR3 is TGTGCCAGCAGGGACTACAGGGGAATTTACGCTTTCTTT.

This clonotype occurred a few times. The CDR3 bases are TGCAGCGTCACAGGGGACACTGAAGCTTTCTTT. This encodes CSVTGDTEAFF. The chain combines TRBV29-1 with TRBJ1-1; 7 nucleotides match TRBD1. The germline CDR1 and CDR2 sequences are SQVTM and ANQGSEA. The CDR3 is 11 amino acids. J was trimmed by 3 bases and V by 6 bases; bases with no gene match: 1.

The chain couples TRBV20-1 to TRBJ2-7; 7 nucleotides line up with TRBD1. V lost 0 bases and J lost 4; bases outside the gene matches: 3. Germline V CDR1 and CDR2: DFQATT, SNEGSKA (reference sequence). The CDR3 spans 13 residues. The CDR3 here is CSARDHRGYEQYF. CDR3 bases: TGCAGTGCTAGAGATCACAGGGGTTACGAGCAGTACTTC.

This clonotype was seen a few times. V gene TRBV7-9 combines with J gene TRBJ2-7; D not certain. V lost 5 bases and J lost 3, with 14 bases in between. Germline CDR1 SEHNR, CDR2 FQNEAQ (reference sequence). This CDR3 spans 14 amino acids. The CDR3 loop is CASSPLGPNYEQYF. In DNA, the CDR3 is TGTGCCAGCAGCCCTCTCGGACCAAACTACGAGCAGTACTTC.